This TCR beta chain was sequenced for a study of control samples from healthy donors and cancer patients (TCRdb year 2020). Library method: the immunoSEQ multiplex PCR assay. TCRdb's version of the immuneACCESS table is confined to in-frame rearrangements and falls short of the full clone set. An unresolved V gene accounts for under half of the shortfall where checked; the remainder is of unknown origin. Counted in this sample were approximately 86,000 clones; 93% of them appeared once. Clones ranked in the top ten supply roughly 1.5% of the sample. Note on this clone: No cognate antigen has been identified for it. The input lacks base qualities; no much larger clone sits a single base away.

The germline V gene provides CDR1 ENHRY and CDR2 SYGVKD. Compared with germline, V lacks 0 bases and J lacks 7 bases; bases without a gene match: 3. Counted from cysteine to phenylalanine, this CDR3 has 16 amino acids. CDR3 DNA is the only sequence kept; it has 48 bases, read in frame from the first base. This chain joins TRBV10-3 to TRBJ1-6, with 10 bases in between that match TRBD1. This clonotype was obtained from a woman in her twenties or thirties in good health. Input material: blood. The DNA sequence is as follows: TGTGCCATCAGTGAGTCAAGGGGACAGGGGAATTCACCCCTCCACTTT. It is translated as CAISESRGQGNSPLHF.